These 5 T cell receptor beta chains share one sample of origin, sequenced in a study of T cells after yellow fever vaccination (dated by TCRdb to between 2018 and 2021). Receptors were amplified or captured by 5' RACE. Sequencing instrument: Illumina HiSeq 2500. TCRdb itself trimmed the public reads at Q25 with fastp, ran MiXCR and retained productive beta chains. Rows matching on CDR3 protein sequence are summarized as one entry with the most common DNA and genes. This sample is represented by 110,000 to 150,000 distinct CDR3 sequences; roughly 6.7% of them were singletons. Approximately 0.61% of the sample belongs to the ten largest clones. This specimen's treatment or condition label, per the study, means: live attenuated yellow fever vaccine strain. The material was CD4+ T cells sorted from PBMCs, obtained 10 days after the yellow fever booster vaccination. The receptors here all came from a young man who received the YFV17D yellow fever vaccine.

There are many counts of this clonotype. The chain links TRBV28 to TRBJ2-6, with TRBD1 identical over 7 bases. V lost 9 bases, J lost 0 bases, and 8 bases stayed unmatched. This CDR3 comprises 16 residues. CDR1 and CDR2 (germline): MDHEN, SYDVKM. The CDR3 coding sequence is TGTGCCAGTGCCGGGACAGCCTTCTCTGGGGCCAACGTCCTGACTTTC. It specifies CASAGTAFSGANVLTF.

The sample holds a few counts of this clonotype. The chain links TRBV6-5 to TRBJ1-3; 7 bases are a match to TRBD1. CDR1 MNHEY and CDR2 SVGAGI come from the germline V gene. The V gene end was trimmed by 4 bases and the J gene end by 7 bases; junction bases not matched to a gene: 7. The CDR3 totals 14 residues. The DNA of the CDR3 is TGTGCCAGCAGTTGGGACAGAGGGAGCAACACCATATATTTT. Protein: CASSWDRGSNTIYF.

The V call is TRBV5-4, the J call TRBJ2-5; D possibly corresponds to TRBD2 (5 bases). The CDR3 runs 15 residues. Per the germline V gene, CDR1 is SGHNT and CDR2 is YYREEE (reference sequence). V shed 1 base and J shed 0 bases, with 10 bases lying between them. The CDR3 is CASSLPSRYQETQYF. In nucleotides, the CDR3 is TGTGCCAGCAGCTTGCCTAGCCGGTACCAAGAGACCCAGTACTTC.

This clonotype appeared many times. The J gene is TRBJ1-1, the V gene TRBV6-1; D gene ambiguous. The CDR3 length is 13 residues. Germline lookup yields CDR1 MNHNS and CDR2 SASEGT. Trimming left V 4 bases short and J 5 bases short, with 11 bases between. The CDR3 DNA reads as TGTGCCAGCAGTGCGAGGAGGGAGACTGAAGCTTTCTTT. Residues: CASSARRETEAFF.

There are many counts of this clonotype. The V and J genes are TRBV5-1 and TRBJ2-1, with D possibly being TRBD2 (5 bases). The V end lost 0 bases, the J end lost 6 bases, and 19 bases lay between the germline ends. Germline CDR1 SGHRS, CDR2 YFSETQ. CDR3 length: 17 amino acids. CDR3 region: CASSLGVAGLGSNEQFF. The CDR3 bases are TGCGCCAGCAGCTTGGGCGTCGCGGGCCTAGGCTCCAATGAGCAGTTCTTC. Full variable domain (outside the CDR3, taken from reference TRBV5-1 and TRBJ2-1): KAGVTQTPRYLIKTRGQQVTLSCSPISGHRSVSWYQQTPGQGLQFLFEYFSETQRNKGNFPGRFSGRQFSNSRSEMNVSTLELGDSALYLCASSLGVAGLGSNEQFFGPGTRLTVL.